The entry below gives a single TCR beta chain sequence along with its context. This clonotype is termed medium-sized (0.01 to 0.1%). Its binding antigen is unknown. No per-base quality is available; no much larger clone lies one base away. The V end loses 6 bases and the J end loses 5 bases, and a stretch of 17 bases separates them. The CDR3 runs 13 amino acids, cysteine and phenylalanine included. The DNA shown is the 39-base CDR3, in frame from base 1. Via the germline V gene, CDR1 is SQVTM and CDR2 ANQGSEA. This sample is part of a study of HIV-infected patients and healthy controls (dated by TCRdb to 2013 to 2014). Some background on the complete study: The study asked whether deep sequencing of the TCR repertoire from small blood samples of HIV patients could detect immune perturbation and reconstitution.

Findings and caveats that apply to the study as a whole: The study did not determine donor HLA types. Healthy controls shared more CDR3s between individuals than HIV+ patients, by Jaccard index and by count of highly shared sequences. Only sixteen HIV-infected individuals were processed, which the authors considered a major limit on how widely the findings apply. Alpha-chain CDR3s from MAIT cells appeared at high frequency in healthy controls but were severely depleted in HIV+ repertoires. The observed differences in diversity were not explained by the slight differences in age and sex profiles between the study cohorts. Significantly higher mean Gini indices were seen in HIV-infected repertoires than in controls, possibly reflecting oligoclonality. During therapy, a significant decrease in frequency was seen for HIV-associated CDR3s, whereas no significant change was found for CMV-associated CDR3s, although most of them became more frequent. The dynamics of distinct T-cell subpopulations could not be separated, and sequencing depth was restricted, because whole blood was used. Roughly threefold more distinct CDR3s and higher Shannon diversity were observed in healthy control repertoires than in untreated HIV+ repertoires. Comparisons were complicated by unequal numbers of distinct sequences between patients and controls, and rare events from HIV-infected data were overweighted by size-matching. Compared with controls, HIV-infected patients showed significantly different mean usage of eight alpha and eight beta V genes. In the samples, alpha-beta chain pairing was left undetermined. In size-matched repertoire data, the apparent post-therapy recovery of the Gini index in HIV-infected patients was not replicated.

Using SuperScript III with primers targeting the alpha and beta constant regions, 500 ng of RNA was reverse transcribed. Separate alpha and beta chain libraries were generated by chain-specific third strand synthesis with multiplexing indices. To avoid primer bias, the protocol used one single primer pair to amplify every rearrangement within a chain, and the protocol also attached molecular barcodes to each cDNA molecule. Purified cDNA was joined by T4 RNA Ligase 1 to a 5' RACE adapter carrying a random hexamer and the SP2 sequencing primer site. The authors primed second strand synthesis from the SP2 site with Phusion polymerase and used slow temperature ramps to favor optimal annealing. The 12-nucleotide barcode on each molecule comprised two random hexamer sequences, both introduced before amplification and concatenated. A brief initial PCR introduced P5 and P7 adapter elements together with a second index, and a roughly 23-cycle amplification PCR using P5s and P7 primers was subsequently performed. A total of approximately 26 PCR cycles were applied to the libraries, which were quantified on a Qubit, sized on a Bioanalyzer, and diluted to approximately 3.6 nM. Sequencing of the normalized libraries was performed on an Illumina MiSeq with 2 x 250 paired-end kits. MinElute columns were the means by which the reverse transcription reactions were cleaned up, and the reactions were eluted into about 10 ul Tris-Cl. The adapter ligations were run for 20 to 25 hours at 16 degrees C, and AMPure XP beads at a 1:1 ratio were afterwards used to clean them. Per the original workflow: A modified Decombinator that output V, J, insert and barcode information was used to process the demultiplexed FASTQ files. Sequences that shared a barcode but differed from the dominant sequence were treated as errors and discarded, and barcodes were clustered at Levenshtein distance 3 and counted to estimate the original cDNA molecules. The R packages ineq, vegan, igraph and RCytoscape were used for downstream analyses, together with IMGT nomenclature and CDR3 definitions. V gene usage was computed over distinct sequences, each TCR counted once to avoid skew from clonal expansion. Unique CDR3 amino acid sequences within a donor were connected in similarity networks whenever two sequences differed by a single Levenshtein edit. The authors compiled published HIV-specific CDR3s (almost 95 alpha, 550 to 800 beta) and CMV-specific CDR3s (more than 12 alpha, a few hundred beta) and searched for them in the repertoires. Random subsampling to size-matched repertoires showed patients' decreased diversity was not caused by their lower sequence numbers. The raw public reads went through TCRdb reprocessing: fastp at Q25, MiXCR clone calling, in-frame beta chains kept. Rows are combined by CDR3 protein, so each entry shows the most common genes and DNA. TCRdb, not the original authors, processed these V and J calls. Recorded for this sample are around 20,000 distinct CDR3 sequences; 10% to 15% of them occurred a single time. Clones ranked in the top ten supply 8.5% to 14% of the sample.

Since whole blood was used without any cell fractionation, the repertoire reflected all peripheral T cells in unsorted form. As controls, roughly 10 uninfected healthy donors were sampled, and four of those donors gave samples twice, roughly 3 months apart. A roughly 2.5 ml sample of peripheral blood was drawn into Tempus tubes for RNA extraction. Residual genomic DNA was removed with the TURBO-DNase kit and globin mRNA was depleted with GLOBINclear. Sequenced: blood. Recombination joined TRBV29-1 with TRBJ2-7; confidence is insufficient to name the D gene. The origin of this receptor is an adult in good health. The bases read TGCAGCGTCTTCAGCCCCGACAATCACGAGCAGTACTTC. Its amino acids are CSVFSPDNHEQYF.